This TCR beta chain stems from a study of radiation and T cells in renal cell carcinoma. Assay: immunoSEQ multiplex PCR; the TCRdb copy retains only in-frame clones and omits some. The table has 14,000 to 15,000 clones, approximately 60% seen once. Treatment specified: treatment-naive control, cytoreductive nephrectomy. The CDR3 contains 15 residues. V lost 0 bases and J 5 bases, leaving 11 bases between the germline ends. Germline CDR1 and CDR2: SGHRS and YFSETQ. This TCR came from a man between 60 and 75 years old with renal cell carcinoma. The J gene is TRBJ1-4, the V gene TRBV5-1; a possible D gene is TRBD1 (5 bases). Sequenced here: tumor tissue, sampled from a patient whose treatment was nephrectomy without radiotherapy. The CDR3: CASSLADRKNEKLFF. In DNA form, the CDR3 reads TGCGCCAGCAGCTTGGCCGACAGAAAAAATGAAAAACTGTTTTTT.